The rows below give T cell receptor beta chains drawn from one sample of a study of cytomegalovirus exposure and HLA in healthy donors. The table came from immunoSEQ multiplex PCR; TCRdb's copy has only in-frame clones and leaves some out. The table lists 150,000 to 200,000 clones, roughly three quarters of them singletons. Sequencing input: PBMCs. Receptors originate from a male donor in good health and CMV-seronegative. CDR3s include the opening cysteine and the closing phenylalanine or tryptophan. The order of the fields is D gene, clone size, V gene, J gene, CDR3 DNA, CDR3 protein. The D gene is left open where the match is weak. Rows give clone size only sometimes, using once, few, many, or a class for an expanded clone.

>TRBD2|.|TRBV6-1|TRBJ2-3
TGTGCCAGCAGCCGGACTAGCGGGGGGCAGGATACGCAGTATTTT
CASSRTSGGQDTQYF
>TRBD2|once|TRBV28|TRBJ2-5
TGTGCCAGCAGTTCTATCTATAGCGGGAGGGGGGAGCAGTACTTC
CASSSIYSGRGEQYF
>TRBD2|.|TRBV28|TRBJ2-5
TGTGCCAGCAGCCCGACTAGCCTGGTGGAGACCCAGTACTTC
CASSPTSLVETQYF
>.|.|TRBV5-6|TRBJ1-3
TGTGCCAGCAGCTTTTCGGGAAACACCATATATTTT
CASSFSGNTIYF
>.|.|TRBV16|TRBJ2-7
TGTGCCAGCAGCCAATCGGTACTAAAAAACGAGCAGTACTTC
CASSQSVLKNEQYF
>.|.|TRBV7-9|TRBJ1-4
TGTGCCAGCAGCTTATACGGAGGGAATGAAAAACTGTTTTTT
CASSLYGGNEKLFF
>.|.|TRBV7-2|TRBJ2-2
TGTGCCAGCAGCTTACGAGGAACCGGGGAGCTGTTTTTT
CASSLRGTGELFF
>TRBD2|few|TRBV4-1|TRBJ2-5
TGCGCCAGCAGCCAAGATTTCAGGACTAGCGTAGACCAAGAGACCCAGTACTTC
CASSQDFRTSVDQETQYF
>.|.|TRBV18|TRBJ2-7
TGTGCCAGCTCCCCCAGCTCCTACGAGCAGTACTTC
CASSPSSYEQYF
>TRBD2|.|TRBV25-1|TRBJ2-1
TGTGCCAGCAGTATGGGACTAGAGTACAATGAGCAGTTCTTC
CASSMGLEYNEQFF
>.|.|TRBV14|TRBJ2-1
TGTGCCAGCAGCCAAGAGGGCAGGGCGCGTGAGCAGTTCTTC
CASSQEGRAREQFF
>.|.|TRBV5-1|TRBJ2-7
TGCGCCAGCAGCCAAGAGTTAGGACAGATCTCCTACGAGCAGTACTTC
CASSQELGQISYEQYF
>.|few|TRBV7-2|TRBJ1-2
TGTGCCAGCAGCTTAGGAAGCGGCTACACCTTC
CASSLGSGYTF
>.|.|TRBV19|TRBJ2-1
TGTGCCAGTAGTCTACAGTACAATGAGCAGTTCTTC
CASSLQYNEQFF
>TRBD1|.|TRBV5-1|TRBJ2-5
TGCGCCAGCAGAGACGACAGGGGGAGGGAGACCCAGTACTTC
CASRDDRGRETQYF
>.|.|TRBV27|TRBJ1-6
TGTGCCAGCAGTTCGTCGGGAGGGGGCTCCTATAATTCACCCCTCCACTTT
CASSSSGGGSYNSPLHF
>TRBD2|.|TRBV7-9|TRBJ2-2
TGTGCCAGCAGTCCAGAAGCGGGAATCCCCGGGGAGCTGTTTTTT
CASSPEAGIPGELFF
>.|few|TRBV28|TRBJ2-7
TGTGCCAGCAGTGAACACAGCGAGCAGTACTTC
CASSEHSEQYF
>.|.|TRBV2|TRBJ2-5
TGTGCCAGCAGTTATTCCCTTGGAGGAGGCCGGGAGACCCAGTACTTC
CASSYSLGGGRETQYF
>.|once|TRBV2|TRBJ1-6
TGTGCCAGCAGTCAGGGAGGGTATTCACCCCTCCACTTT
CASSQGGYSPLHF
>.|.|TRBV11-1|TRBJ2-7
TGTGCCAGCAGTCATAGAGCCCCCCACTCCTACGAGCAGTACTTC
CASSHRAPHSYEQYF
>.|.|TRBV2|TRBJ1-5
TGTGCCAGCAGTGATCTGGGAGGCAATCAGCCCCAGCATTTT
CASSDLGGNQPQHF
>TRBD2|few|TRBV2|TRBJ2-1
TGTGCCAGCACCCCGCTTCAGGGACTAGCGGGAGAGGTCAATGAGCAGTTCTTC
CASTPLQGLAGEVNEQFF
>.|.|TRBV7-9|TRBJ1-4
TGTGCCAGCAGCTCGTACAAGGACTACCAGGTTGAAAAACTGTTTTTT
CASSSYKDYQVEKLFF
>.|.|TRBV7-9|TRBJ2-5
TGTGCCAGCACCGGGGGACAGAATCAAGAGACCCAGTACTTC
CASTGGQNQETQYF
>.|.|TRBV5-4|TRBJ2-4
TGTGCCAGCAGCTTAGGGAGCCACATTCAGTACTTC
CASSLGSHIQYF
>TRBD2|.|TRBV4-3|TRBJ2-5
TGCGCCAGCAGCCAAGTAATAGCGGGAGAGGAAGAGACCCAGTACTTC
CASSQVIAGEEETQYF